This T cell receptor (beta chain) was recorded in a study of PD-1 blockade in mismatch repair-deficient tumors. Turning to the study itself: Enrolled about 2012-2016, patients had progressing, pretreated mismatch repair-deficient cancers of 12 types.

To note about this clone: What it recognizes is unknown.

PCR or immunohistochemistry showed mismatch repair deficiency in every enrolled patient. The TCR-sequenced patients were a few responders to pembrolizumab. Sequencing used immunoSEQ multiplex PCR; TCRdb keeps in-frame clones, though not all of them. The top ten clones hold over 9.5% of a sample with 100,000 to 150,000 clones, about 88% of them seen once. Whole-study results and caveats: Rapid post-treatment expansion, then contraction, generally preceding radiologic response, marked tumor-resident clones.

V shed 4 bases and J 7 bases; nucleotides not matched to a gene: 6. CDR1 and CDR2 from the germline V gene are SGHRS and YFSETQ. The CDR3 length is 15 residues. The starting material was peripheral blood, obtained approximately 73 weeks after starting pembrolizumab. The genes are TRBV5-1 and TRBJ2-2; 11 bases align to TRBD1. This TCR was sampled from an adult with mismatch repair-deficient cancer. In DNA form, the CDR3 reads TGCGCCAGCAGCCCGGGACAGGGGGGAAACGGGGAGCTGTTTTTT. Amino acid sequence: CASSPGQGGNGELFF. Combining the CDR3 with reference TRBV5-1 and TRBJ2-2 gives the whole variable domain KAGVTQTPRYLIKTRGQQVTLSCSPISGHRSVSWYQQTPGQGLQFLFEYFSETQRNKGNFPGRFSGRQFSNSRSEMNVSTLELGDSALYLCASSPGQGGNGELFFGEGSRLTVL.